This T cell receptor beta chain derives from a study of T-cell memory formation after mild COVID-19. Whole-study context: TCR clustering was largely donor specific.

This clonotype was seen a few times. The length of the CDR3 is 13 residues. The ends were cut back, 6 bases at V and 4 bases at J, with 10 bases in the middle. Barcoded TCR alpha and TCR beta cDNA libraries with UMIs came from 5'RACE using constant-segment primers. Via MiXCR, TCRdb re-called the 5' RACE reads, giving one row per CDR3 protein. The table lists about 62,000 distinct CDR3 sequences, about 10% of them singletons. This sequence joins TRBV12-3 or TRBV12-4 and TRBJ1-5, with D maybe TRBD1 (5 bases). The specimen sequenced was PBMCs or a T cell subset sorted from them (not recorded which). This TCR was recovered from a man aged 18 to 35 who had mild COVID-19 (a few samples of this study predate the infection). Cell type and time point are not known. This CDR3 reads CASRPQGNQPQHF. The CDR3 DNA sequence: TGTGCCAGCAGACCGCAGGGTAATCAGCCCCAGCATTTT.